This record looks at one T cell receptor (beta chain) sequence and its context. V dropped 0 bases and J dropped 7; count of bases not matched to a gene: 2. Germline V gives CDR1 SGHTA, CDR2 FQGTGA. The CDR3 loop spans 14 amino acids. This entry is derived from a study of T cell changes during pregnancy in multiple sclerosis. Clones were read by immunoSEQ multiplex PCR, and TCRdb kept only the in-frame ones, dropping some. The table includes about 110,000 clones, 85% to 95% detected once. The input for sequencing was peripheral blood, taken after pregnancy. This clonotype originated in a female donor with multiple sclerosis, enrolled in a pregnancy study. The chain employs TRBV7-3 and TRBJ2-1; 8 bases line up with TRBD2. The CDR3 sequence: CASSLTSGGNEQFF. CDR3 DNA: TGTGCCAGCAGCTTAACGTCGGGGGGGAATGAGCAGTTCTTC.